This section outlines one TCR beta chain sequence together with its context. Its antigen is not known. CDR1 and CDR2 from the germline V gene are GTSNPN and SVGIG (reference sequence). This CDR3 region has 13 residues. Trimming at V came to 3 bases and at J to 4 bases, leaving 5 bases not matched to a gene. Healthy donors of bone marrow made up the group. Both 60 Vbeta primers and 13 Jbeta primers went into the PCR. TCRdb's table, derived via immunoSEQ multiplex PCR, lists solely in-frame clones and lacks some. In all, the sample yields 130,000 or so clones. This entry comes from a study of cytomegalovirus exposure and HLA in healthy donors. Study as a whole: As released early, the data held 80 million to 90 million unique TCRs from HLA-typed donors.

Study findings and constraints: The authors listed 150 to 200 TCR beta chains as cytomegalovirus-associated.

This clonotype was sampled from a woman aged 18-29 years in good health and CMV-seronegative. This chain links TRBV30 with TRBJ1-2; TRBD1 matches 7 bases. Sequencing used PBMCs. CDR3 in DNA: TGTGCCTGGAGCAAGACAGGGATCTATGGCTACACCTTC. Protein: CAWSKTGIYGYTF.